These 3 T cell receptor beta chains were all obtained from the same sample, sequenced in a study of response to subunit inactivated influenza vaccine. From the RT-PCR reads, TCRdb called clonotypes with MiXCR, one entry per CDR3 protein. Counted here are roughly 650,000 distinct CDR3 sequences, 14% occurring once; the ten biggest clones make up less than 9%. Specimen: PBMCs from blood, collected around two weeks before vaccination. Source of these receptors: a man in his fifties or sixties who received an inactivated influenza vaccine.

V is TRBV12-5 and J is TRBJ2-5; no definite D call. CDR3 length equals 13 residues. Germline V CDR1 and CDR2: LGHNT, FRNRAP. V was cut by 7 bases and J by 5 bases, with 14 bases left in between. CDR3 in DNA: TGTGCTAGTGCCGTTGGGATCCGGGAGACCCAGTACTTC. It encodes CASAVGIRETQYF.

The V and J genes are TRBV6-2 or TRBV6-3 and TRBJ2-4; TRBD1 is a possible D gene (6 bases). CDR1 and CDR2 (germline): MNHEY, SVGEGT. The CDR3 is 14 amino acids. Trimming left V 0 bases short and J 6 bases short, with 9 bases between. The CDR3 protein is CASSYSGTRNIQYF. The CDR3 coding sequence is TGTGCCAGCAGTTACTCGGGGACAAGAAACATTCAGTACTTC.

This clonotype showed up just a few times. This chain links TRBV9 with TRBJ2-3, with 7 bases fitting TRBD2. Germline V CDR1 and CDR2: SGDLS, YYNGEE. The CDR3 length is 15 residues. The J segment lost 2 bases and the V segment lost 3 bases, leaving 6 bases of the junction unmatched. The chain's CDR3 is CASSAPSGNTDTQYF. The CDR3 nucleotides read TGTGCCAGCAGCGCCCCTAGCGGAAACACAGATACGCAGTATTTT.